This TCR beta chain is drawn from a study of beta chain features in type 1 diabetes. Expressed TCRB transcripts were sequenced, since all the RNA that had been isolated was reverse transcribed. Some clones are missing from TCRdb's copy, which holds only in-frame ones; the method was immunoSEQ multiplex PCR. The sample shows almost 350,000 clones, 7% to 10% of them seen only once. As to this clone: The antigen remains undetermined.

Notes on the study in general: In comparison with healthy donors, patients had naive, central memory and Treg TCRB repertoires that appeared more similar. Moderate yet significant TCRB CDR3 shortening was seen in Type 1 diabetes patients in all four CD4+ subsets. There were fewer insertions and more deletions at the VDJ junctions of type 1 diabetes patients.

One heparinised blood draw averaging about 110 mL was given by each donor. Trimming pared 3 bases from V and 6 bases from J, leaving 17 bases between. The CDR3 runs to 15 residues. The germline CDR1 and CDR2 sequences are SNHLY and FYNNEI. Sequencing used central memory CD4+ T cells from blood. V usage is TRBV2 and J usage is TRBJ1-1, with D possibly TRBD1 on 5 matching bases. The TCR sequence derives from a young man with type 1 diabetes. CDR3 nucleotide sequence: TGTGCCAGCAGTGACCCTAATCTAGGGACCGCTGAAGCTTTCTTT. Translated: CASSDPNLGTAEAFF. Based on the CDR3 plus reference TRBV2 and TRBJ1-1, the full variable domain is EPEVTQTPSHQVTQMGQEVILRCVPISNHLYFYWYRQILGQKVEFLVSFYNNEISEKSEIFDDQFSVERPDGSNFTLKIRSTKLEDSAMYFCASSDPNLGTAEAFFGQGTRLTVV.